A selection of T cell receptor beta chains follows, all from one sample in a study of T cell repertoires in ileal Crohn's disease. Clones were read by immunoSEQ multiplex PCR, and TCRdb kept only the in-frame ones, dropping some. The sample lists approximately 27,000 clones, about three quarters seen once, with around 5.6% in the top ten. The sequenced sample consisted of ileal tissue. These receptor sequences come from an adult with Crohn's disease. The CDR3 runs from the conserved cysteine through the conserved F or W. A D gene is named only where the DNA matches it firmly. Rows may omit the clone size; those that give it use once, few, many or a size class.

TRBV7-3	few	TRBJ2-4	TRBD2	17	CASSLSASGGPLSIQYF	TGTGCCAGCAGCTTAAGCGCCAGCGGGGGCCCTCTAAGCATTCAGTACTTC
TRBV9	.	TRBJ1-2	.	14	CASSVGQDVYGYTF	TGTGCCAGCAGCGTAGGACAGGACGTTTATGGCTACACCTTC
TRBV7-9	.	TRBJ1-2	.	13	CASSLPGIYGYTF	TGTGCCAGCAGCTTACCGGGGATCTATGGCTACACCTTC
TRBV7-2	.	TRBJ1-5	.	15	CASSLEIGWNQPQHF	TGTGCCAGCAGCTTAGAGATCGGGTGGAATCAGCCCCAGCATTTT
TRBV4-1	.	TRBJ2-7	.	13	CASSHAGAYEQYF	TGCGCCAGCAGCCATGCCGGGGCCTACGAGCAGTACTTC
TRBV5-1	.	TRBJ2-5	TRBD2	20	CASSLVPPGLAPYIGETQYF	TGCGCCAGCAGCTTGGTGCCCCCGGGACTAGCTCCTTATATAGGAGAGACCCAGTACTTC
TRBV10-3	.	TRBJ2-7	.	11	CAIRGTSEQYF	TGTGCCATCAGGGGGACAAGCGAGCAGTACTTC
TRBV30	.	TRBJ2-4	TRBD1	14	CAWSFRQGKNIQYF	TGTGCCTGGAGTTTCCGACAGGGGAAAAACATTCAGTACTTC
TRBV7-2	.	TRBJ2-7	.	14	CASSLTDGLYEQYF	TGTGCCAGCAGCCTTACGGACGGACTCTACGAGCAGTACTTC
TRBV18	few	TRBJ1-5	TRBD1	15	CASSPKQGASQPQHF	TGTGCCAGCTCACCAAAACAGGGGGCTAGTCAGCCCCAGCATTTT
TRBV7-2	.	TRBJ1-5	.	14	CASSEGYSNQPQHF	TGTGCCAGCAGCGAGGGATACAGCAATCAGCCCCAGCATTTT
TRBV19	.	TRBJ2-7	.	15	CASSIVGGASYEQYF	TGTGCCAGTAGTATCGTTGGCGGTGCCTCCTACGAGCAGTACTTC
TRBV7-9	.	TRBJ2-2	TRBD2	16	CASSFPRGGHTGELFF	TGTGCCAGCAGCTTTCCTCGGGGGGGGCACACCGGGGAGCTGTTTTTT
TRBV4-1	.	TRBJ1-5	TRBD1	15	CASSPDRGFNQPQHF	TGCGCCAGCAGCCCGGACAGGGGATTTAATCAGCCCCAGCATTTT
TRBV15	.	TRBJ1-5	TRBD1	17	CATSDDRGFTSNQPQHF	TGTGCCACCAGCGACGACAGGGGATTCACGAGCAATCAGCCCCAGCATTTT
TRBV20-1	.	TRBJ1-2	.	11	CSARENYGYTF	TGCAGTGCGAGGGAAAACTATGGCTACACCTTC
TRBV11-2	few	TRBJ2-5	TRBD2	15	CASSLDSGGAGTQYF	TGTGCCAGCAGCTTAGACAGCGGGGGGGCGGGAACCCAGTACTTC
TRBV7-2	.	TRBJ1-1	.	13	CASSVTMNTEAFF	TGTGCCAGCAGCGTGACAATGAACACTGAAGCTTTCTTT
TRBV27	.	TRBJ2-1	TRBD2	16	CASNALSGGAYNEQFF	TGTGCCAGCAACGCACTAAGCGGGGGGGCCTACAATGAGCAGTTCTTC
TRBV4-1	.	TRBJ2-7	.	14	CASTSLRVVYEQYF	TGCGCCAGCACTTCTCTCAGGGTCGTTTACGAGCAGTACTTC
TRBV6-6	once	TRBJ2-2	.	15	CASSYTGSDTGELFF	TGTGCCAGCAGTTACACAGGGTCCGACACCGGGGAGCTGTTTTTT
TRBV27	.	TRBJ1-1	.	13	CASSLYKNTEAFF	TGTGCCAGCAGTTTGTACAAGAACACTGAAGCTTTCTTT
TRBV6-1	once	TRBJ1-5	.	16	CASSARSPTGNQPQHF	TGTGCCAGCAGTGCCCGGAGTCCCACCGGCAATCAGCCCCAGCATTTT
TRBV5-1	.	TRBJ1-4	.	16	CASSLALAGRGEKLFF	TGCGCCAGCAGCTTGGCCCTGGCAGGTCGGGGTGAAAAACTGTTTTTT
TRBV6-5	few	TRBJ2-3	TRBD2	15	CASTPGGGATDTQYF	TGTGCCAGCACTCCAGGCGGGGGAGCCACAGATACGCAGTATTTT
TRBV27	.	TRBJ1-2	TRBD1	15	CASSLVGQGNYGYTF	TGTGCCAGCAGTTTGGTAGGACAGGGAAACTATGGCTACACCTTC
TRBV5-1	.	TRBJ2-2	.	14	CASSSGLLPGELFF	TGCGCCAGCAGCTCGGGACTCCTCCCCGGGGAGCTGTTTTTT
TRBV7-2	.	TRBJ1-5	.	12	CASSLAAQPQHF	TGTGCCAGCAGCTTGGCGGCTCAGCCCCAGCATTTT
TRBV6-5	.	TRBJ1-4	.	14	CASSRKAGNEKLFF	TGTGCCAGCAGTCGCAAGGCGGGAAACGAAAAACTGTTTTTT
TRBV5-1	.	TRBJ2-1	.	16	CASSSQYGQIYNEQFF	TGCGCCAGCAGCTCCCAATATGGACAGATCTACAATGAGCAGTTCTTC
TRBV5-1	.	TRBJ2-2	.	13	CASSLGQEGELFF	TGCGCCAGCAGCCTAGGACAGGAGGGTGAGCTGTTTTTT
TRBV5-6	.	TRBJ1-1	.	13	CASNLQTNTEAFF	TGTGCCAGCAATCTACAGACGAACACTGAAGCTTTCTTT
TRBV10-3	.	TRBJ1-2	.	15	CAISESGGPNYGYTF	TGTGCCATCAGTGAGTCGGGCGGGCCTAACTATGGCTACACCTTC
TRBV7-2	.	TRBJ2-1	.	13	CASSPTGTHEQFF	TGTGCCAGCAGCCCAACAGGGACGCATGAGCAGTTCTTC
TRBV7-9	.	TRBJ1-5	.	15	CASSPVGSFNQPQHF	TGTGCCAGCAGCCCGGTTGGTAGTTTCAATCAGCCCCAGCATTTT
TRBV7-2	.	TRBJ1-2	.	15	CASSLAGSYAYGYTF	TGTGCCAGCAGCTTAGCGGGCAGCTACGCCTATGGCTACACCTTC
TRBV6-5	.	TRBJ1-2	.	14	CASGPGGNNYGYTF	TGTGCCAGTGGCCCGGGGGGGAATAACTATGGCTACACCTTC
TRBV18	.	TRBJ2-1	TRBD2	16	CASSPSLAGGPNEQFF	TGTGCCAGCTCACCCTCACTAGCGGGGGGGCCCAATGAGCAGTTCTTC
TRBV18	.	TRBJ2-6	.	20	CASSPVVRMGAPSGANVLTF	TGTGCCAGCTCACCTGTAGTACGAATGGGGGCTCCCTCTGGGGCCAACGTCCTGACTTTC
TRBV18	.	TRBJ2-1	.	14	CASSPQDRGSEQFF	TGTGCCAGCTCACCACAGGATAGGGGGAGTGAGCAGTTCTTC
TRBV6-1	.	TRBJ1-2	.	15	CASSPRDSRGYGYTF	TGTGCCAGCAGCCCCAGAGATAGCCGAGGCTATGGCTACACCTTC
TRBV9	few	TRBJ1-4	TRBD1	15	CASSPAGTGAEKLFF	TGTGCCAGCAGCCCCGCCGGGACAGGGGCTGAAAAACTGTTTTTT
TRBV2	.	TRBJ2-7	.	11	CASSVRLEQYF	TGTGCCAGCAGTGTTCGGTTAGAGCAGTACTTC
TRBV4-3	.	TRBJ2-7	TRBD2	16	CASSQESSGGAYEQYF	TGCGCCAGCAGCCAAGAATCTAGCGGGGGGGCGTACGAGCAGTACTTC
TRBV19	.	TRBJ2-2	TRBD1	15	CASLYLGGLTGELFF	TGTGCCAGTCTATATCTAGGGGGCTTAACCGGGGAGCTGTTTTTT
TRBV9	.	TRBJ2-1	TRBD2	19	CASSSRAGGAGGLGDEQFF	TGTGCCAGCAGCTCCCGGGCCGGAGGTGCGGGGGGGCTGGGCGATGAGCAGTTCTTC
TRBV5-1	.	TRBJ2-3	TRBD2	16	CASSPGLAGHTDTQYF	TGCGCCAGCAGCCCCGGACTAGCGGGGCACACAGATACGCAGTATTTT
TRBV19	.	TRBJ1-2	.	12	CASSIRGHGYTF	TGTGCCAGTAGTATACGAGGGCACGGCTACACCTTC
TRBV4-3	.	TRBJ2-7	.	15	CASSQGIFGSYEQYF	TGCGCCAGCAGCCAGGGCATCTTTGGGTCCTACGAGCAGTACTTC
TRBV30	once	TRBJ2-3	.	11	CACQEGVAQYF	TGTGCCTGCCAAGAGGGGGTTGCGCAGTATTTT
TRBV18	.	TRBJ2-1	TRBD2	16	CASSPASGGANNEQFF	TGTGCCAGCTCACCGGCTAGCGGGGGGGCTAACAATGAGCAGTTCTTC